This T cell receptor beta chain stems from a study of T cell responses to AZD1222 COVID-19 vaccine. The data were produced by immunoSEQ multiplex PCR, yet TCRdb's version contains in-frame clones alone and is incomplete. The sample has 110,000 to 150,000 clones, approximately 90% seen once; the top ten hold approximately 2%. The sample in question was peripheral blood, obtained 28 days after the second AZD1222 dose. The receptor was isolated from an adult who received the AZD1222 COVID-19 vaccine.

CDR3 region: CASSLGGLPPYNEQFF. The CDR3 DNA follows: TGTGCCAGCAGCTTAGGGGGACTTCCACCCTACAATGAGCAGTTCTTC. V and J are TRBV11-1 and TRBJ2-1; tentatively, D is TRBD2 (6 bases). Trimming took 1 base from V and 2 from J, leaving 12 bases between them. The length of the CDR3 is 16 residues. CDR1 and CDR2 from the germline V gene are SGHAT and FQDESV (reference sequence).